Listed here are 16 T cell receptor beta chains from one sample, sequenced in a study. One entry per CDR3 protein results from TCRdb running MiXCR on the 5' RACE reads. The sample lists 25,000 to 35,000 distinct CDR3 sequences, roughly 25% occurring once. The sequenced material came from memory CD4+ T cells sorted from blood. Subset specified: memory CD4+ T cells, CD4+CD45RO+CD25-. Receptors originate from a female donor with breast cancer.

This clonotype came up many times. The chain recombines TRBV4-2 with TRBJ2-7, with D uncertain. The CDR3 covers 15 residues. Germline V gene sequence: CDR1 LGHNA, CDR2 YNFKEQ. V was shortened by 0 bases and J by 0 bases, with 9 bases between the two germline ends. This chain's CDR3 is CASSQEVSSSYEQYF. The CDR3 DNA sequence: TGTGCCAGCAGCCAAGAAGTAAGTAGCTCCTACGAGCAGTACTTC.

The J gene is TRBJ2-2, the V gene TRBV4-1, with 14 bases aligning to TRBD2. The CDR3 totals 18 residues. V lost 1 base, J lost 2 bases, and 3 bases stayed unmatched. Per the germline V gene, CDR1 is MGHRA and CDR2 is YSYEKL. As DNA, the CDR3 is TGCGCCAGCAGCCAAGTGACTAGCGGGGGGGCCAACACCGGGGAGCTGTTTTTT. Translation: CASSQVTSGGANTGELFF.

The chain uses TRBV7-9 and TRBJ2-7, with 11 bases fitting TRBD1. After removal of 5 bases from V and 4 bases from J, the junction contained 4 bases not matched to a gene. CDR3 length: 14 amino acids. From germline, CDR1 is SEHNR and CDR2 FQNEAQ (reference sequence). This CDR3 is CASSAGQGAYEQYF. In nucleotides, the CDR3 is TGTGCCAGCAGCGCCGGACAGGGGGCGTACGAGCAGTACTTC. The full variable domain, with the rest looked up from reference TRBV7-9 and TRBJ2-7, is DTGVSQNPRHKITKRGQNVTFRCDPISEHNRLYWYRQTLGQGPEFLTYFQNEAQLEKSRLLSDRFSAERPKGSFSTLEIQRTEQGDSAMYLCASSAGQGAYEQYFGPGTRLTVT.

V is TRBV6-2 or TRBV6-3 and J is TRBJ1-1; D gene unclear. Germline CDR1 and CDR2: MNHEY and SVGEGT. The CDR3 spans 11 residues. Trimming shortened V by 7 bases and J by 6 bases, and 9 bases separated the two germline ends. The CDR3 bases are TGTGCCAGCAAGTCTAGGTCTGAAGCTTTCTTT. Its translation is CASKSRSEAFF.

This rearrangement joins TRBV11-3 to TRBJ2-2; D not resolved. The germline V gene has CDR1 SGHNT and CDR2 YENEEA. The V gene lost 5 bases and the J gene lost 5 bases, with 18 bases spanning the gap. This CDR3 comprises 16 residues. In nucleotides, the CDR3 is TGTGCCAGCAGCCCAAGGGCCCCTAAGAGTACCGGGGAGCTGTTTTTT. It codes for CASSPRAPKSTGELFF.

About this clonotype: One base away lies a much larger clone, so this may be a sequencing read error. The V and J genes are TRBV27 and TRBJ2-2; a possible D gene is TRBD2 (6 bases). CDR1 is MNHEY and CDR2 is SMNVEV in the germline V gene (reference sequence). This CDR3 spans 12 amino acids. The CDR3 DNA reads TGTGCCACCCTCAGGCAGGGCGGGAAGCTGTTTTTT. The encoded protein is CATLRQGGKLFF.

In regard to this clonotype: This may come from a read error, since a much larger clone is one base off. The chain couples TRBV5-1 to TRBJ1-4; 11 positions match TRBD1. Per germline, CDR1 SGHRS and CDR2 YFSETQ. The CDR3 is 14 amino acids. In DNA, the CDR3 is TGCACCAGCAGCTATGGGACAGGGGGTGAAAAACTGTTTTTT. Protein sequence: CTSSYGTGGEKLFF.

This clonotype was picked up many times. The gene calls are TRBV7-9 and TRBJ2-7, with D unresolved. Looked up from germline, CDR1 is SEHNR and CDR2 is FQNEAQ (reference sequence). The CDR3 contains 15 residues. V dropped 3 bases and J dropped 7 bases, with 19 bases sitting between them. CDR3 DNA: TGTGCCAGCAGCTTTTACGCAGGCTCACTACGTGAGCAGTACTTC. Translated, it gives CASSFYAGSLREQYF.

The sample holds a few counts of this clonotype. The junction differs from germline at one of its ends, possibly a read error. For the CDR3, the DNA is TGCACCAGCAGCCCCCGGCCCGGGGAGCAGCCCCAGCATTTT. This encodes CTSSPRPGEQPQHF. V gene TRBV5-1 combines with J gene TRBJ1-5; no clear D. Per the germline V gene, CDR1 is SGHRS and CDR2 is YFSETQ. The CDR3 has 14 residues.

This clonotype was seen a few times. This CDR3 is CASSLDSIYGYTF. In DNA form, the CDR3 reads TGTGCCAGCAGCTTAGATAGCATCTATGGCTACACCTTC. This rearrangement joins TRBV7-2 to TRBJ1-2; D gene unclear. The V end lost 1 base, the J end lost 4 bases, and 7 bases lay between the germline ends. CDR1 is SGHTA and CDR2 is FQGNSA in the germline V gene. The CDR3 length is 13 residues.

This CDR3 is CASRKGATSGANEQFF. The CDR3 DNA reads TGTGCCAGCAGAAAAGGAGCAACTAGCGGCGCCAATGAGCAGTTCTTC. This chain links TRBV7-9 with TRBJ2-1; TRBD2 matches 8 bases. V shed 6 bases, J shed 6 bases, and the junction held 13 bases outside the gene matches. The CDR3 extends over 16 amino acids. Looked up from germline, CDR1 is SEHNR and CDR2 is FQNEAQ (reference sequence).

Regarding this clonotype: A read error may explain this, as a much larger clone is one base away. The chain uses TRBV6-5 and TRBJ2-5, with TRBD1 identical over 8 bases. The germline V gene encodes CDR1 MNHEY and CDR2 SVGAGI. CDR3 length: 14 amino acids. The CDR3 is CTSRRGDRQETQYF. The CDR3 coding sequence is TGTACCAGCAGGAGGGGGGACAGGCAAGAGACCCAGTACTTC.

This clonotype was observed a handful of times. V and J are TRBV7-2 and TRBJ2-1; the D is unclear. The V end lost 11 bases, the J end lost 10 bases, and 24 bases lay between the germline ends. CDR3 length: 14 residues. Germline CDR1 SGHTA, CDR2 FQGNSA. The CDR3 spells CADESVSTSGEQFF. CDR3 DNA: TGTGCCGACGAATCGGTCAGTACATCTGGCGAGCAGTTCTTC.

The table lists this clonotype with a few counts. The rearrangement uses TRBV5-1 and TRBJ2-2; D call uncertain. The ends were cut back, 0 bases at V and 4 bases at J, with 1 base in the middle. Germline V CDR1 and CDR2: SGHRS, YFSETQ. The length of the CDR3 is 12 residues. The DNA of the CDR3 is TGCGCCAGCAGCTTGGCCACCGGGGAGCTGTTTTTT. Its protein is CASSLATGELFF. Combining the CDR3 with reference TRBV5-1 and TRBJ2-2 gives the whole variable domain KAGVTQTPRYLIKTRGQQVTLSCSPISGHRSVSWYQQTPGQGLQFLFEYFSETQRNKGNFPGRFSGRQFSNSRSEMNVSTLELGDSALYLCASSLATGELFFGEGSRLTVL.

This clonotype was seen only a few times. This rearrangement joins TRBV9 to TRBJ1-4; 10 bases map to TRBD1. The trim removed 0 bases at V and 7 bases at J, leaving 3 bases unmatched. CDR3 length: 15 residues. The germline V gene has CDR1 SGDLS and CDR2 YYNGEE. The chain's CDR3 is CASSVEGQGFEKLFF. The CDR3 nucleotides read TGTGCCAGCAGCGTAGAGGGACAGGGGTTTGAAAAACTGTTTTTT. The complete variable domain, with remaining parts taken from reference TRBV9 and TRBJ1-4, reads DSGVTQTPKHLITATGQRVTLRCSPRSGDLSVYWYQQSLDQGLQFLIQYYNGEERAKGNILERFSAQQFPDLHSELNLSSLELGDSALYFCASSVEGQGFEKLFFGSGTQLSVL.

This clonotype has at least ten counts. The chain couples TRBV27 to TRBJ1-6; D is unclear. This CDR3 region has 14 residues. Trimming stripped 2 bases from V and 5 bases from J, with 7 bases between. Germline assignment: CDR1 MNHEY and CDR2 SMNVEV (reference sequence). The CDR3 bases are TGTGCCAGCAGTTTAGCGGCGGATAATTCACCCCTCCACTTT. It is translated as CASSLAADNSPLHF.